A single T cell receptor beta chain is shown here with its context. This sample is drawn from a study of blood T cell repertoires in COVID-19. Study context: T cells, B-cell-depleted T cells, or PBMCs provided the cDNA or gDNA that served as material.

Original handling: Amplification of reference gene primers was used by the study to estimate nucleated cell counts. Using immunoSEQ multiplex PCR, the repertoire was profiled, and TCRdb retains in-frame clones only, with some absent. The DNA was the basis for D and trimming; V, J and clone size are from that table. The sample contains 50,000 to 75,000 clones, around 79% of which appear only once. V lost 6 bases and J lost 0; bases outside the gene matches: 16. The germline CDR1 and CDR2 sequences are MDHEN and SYDVKM. This CDR3 has 18 amino acids. The rearrangement uses TRBV28 and TRBJ1-1; 7 bases fit TRBD1. The sample consisted of peripheral blood. This clonotype was sampled from a man between 60 and 75 years old with acute or convalescent COVID-19. In DNA form, the CDR3 reads TGTGCCAGCAGCCACATGGCCTTGCAGGGGGGCATGAACACTGAAGCTTTCTTT. It codes for CASSHMALQGGMNTEAFF.